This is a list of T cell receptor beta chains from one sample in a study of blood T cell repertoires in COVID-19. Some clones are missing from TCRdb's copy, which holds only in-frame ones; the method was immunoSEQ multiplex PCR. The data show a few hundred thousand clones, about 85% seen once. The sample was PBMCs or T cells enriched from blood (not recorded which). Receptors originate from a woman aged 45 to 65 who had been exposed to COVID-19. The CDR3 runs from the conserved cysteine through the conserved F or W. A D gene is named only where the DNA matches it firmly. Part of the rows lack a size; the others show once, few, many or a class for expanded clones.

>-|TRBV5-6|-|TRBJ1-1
CASSQLDTLNTEAFF
TGTGCCAGCAGCCAACTCGACACCTTGAACACTGAAGCTTTCTTT
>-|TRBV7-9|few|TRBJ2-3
CASSEGDTQYF
TGTGCCAGCTCGGAGGGAGATACGCAGTATTTT
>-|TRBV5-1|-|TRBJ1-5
CASSLGEVSNQPQHF
TGCGCCAGCAGCTTGGGGGAGGTTAGCAATCAGCCCCAGCATTTT
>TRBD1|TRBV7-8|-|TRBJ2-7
CASSLPSMTGGLEQYF
TGTGCCAGCAGCTTACCCTCAATGACAGGGGGCCTCGAGCAGTACTTC
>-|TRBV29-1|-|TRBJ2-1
CSVLDTFGRSYNEQFF
TGCAGCGTCCTCGACACCTTTGGCAGATCCTACAATGAGCAGTTCTTC
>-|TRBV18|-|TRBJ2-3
CASSPWARGDTQYF
TGTGCCAGCTCACCGTGGGCCCGGGGGGATACGCAGTATTTT
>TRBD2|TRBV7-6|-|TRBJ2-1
CASSSQASGGVSSYNEQFF
TGTGCCAGCAGCTCCCAGGCTAGCGGGGGGGTGAGCTCCTACAATGAGCAGTTCTTC
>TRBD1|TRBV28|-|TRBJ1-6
CASSSPSGTGNSPLHF
TGTGCCAGCAGTTCCCCCTCCGGGACAGGGAATTCACCCCTCCACTTT
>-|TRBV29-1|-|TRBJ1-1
CSVVRVLNTEAFF
TGCAGCGTTGTGCGGGTACTGAACACTGAAGCTTTCTTT
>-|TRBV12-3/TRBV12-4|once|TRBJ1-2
CASSPGGDGYTF
TGTGCCAGCAGCCCCGGGGGGGATGGCTACACCTTC
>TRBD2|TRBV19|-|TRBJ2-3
CASSIRAGAITDTQYF
TGTGCCAGTAGTATTCGAGCGGGGGCCATCACAGATACGCAGTATTTT
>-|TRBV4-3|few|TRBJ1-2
CASSQDRGYNYGYTF
TGCGCCAGCAGCCAAGATAGGGGGTATAACTATGGCTACACCTTC
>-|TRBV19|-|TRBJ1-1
CASSSWGVINTEAFF
TGTGCCAGTAGTTCCTGGGGGGTTATTAACACTGAAGCTTTCTTT
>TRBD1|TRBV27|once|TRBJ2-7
CASSMTGYEQYF
TGTGCCAGCAGTATGACAGGGTACGAGCAGTACTTC
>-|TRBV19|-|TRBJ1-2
CASRPSGLDGYTF
TGTGCCAGTAGACCTTCAGGGCTGGATGGCTACACCTTC
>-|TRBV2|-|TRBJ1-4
CASSELTGPNEKLFF
TGTGCCAGCAGTGAATTAACAGGACCTAATGAAAAACTGTTTTTT
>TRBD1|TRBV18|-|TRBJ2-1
CASSLGQGYEQFF
TGTGCCAGCTCGTTGGGACAGGGGTATGAGCAGTTCTTC
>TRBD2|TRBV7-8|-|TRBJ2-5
CASSLEGLAETQYF
TGTGCCAGCAGCTTAGAGGGACTAGCTGAGACCCAGTACTTC
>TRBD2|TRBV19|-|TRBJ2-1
CASRGPMRGGLYNEQFF
TGTGCCAGTAGAGGCCCAATGCGGGGGGGCCTCTACAATGAGCAGTTCTTC
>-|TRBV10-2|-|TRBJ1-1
CASSEAGGDTEAFF
TGCGCCAGCAGTGAGGCCGGGGGGGACACTGAAGCTTTCTTT
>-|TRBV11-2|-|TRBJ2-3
CASSSSFSGSTDTQYF
TGTGCCAGCAGCTCCTCATTCTCAGGAAGCACAGATACGCAGTATTTT
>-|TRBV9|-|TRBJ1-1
CASSVEPGASEAFF
TGTGCCAGCAGCGTAGAGCCAGGGGCATCTGAAGCTTTCTTT
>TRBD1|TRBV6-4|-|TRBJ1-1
CASSDEGQWENEAFF
TGTGCCAGCAGTGACGAGGGACAGTGGGAGAATGAAGCTTTCTTT
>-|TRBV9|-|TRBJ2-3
CASSPQGFTDTQYF
TGTGCCAGCAGCCCTCAGGGGTTCACAGATACGCAGTATTTT